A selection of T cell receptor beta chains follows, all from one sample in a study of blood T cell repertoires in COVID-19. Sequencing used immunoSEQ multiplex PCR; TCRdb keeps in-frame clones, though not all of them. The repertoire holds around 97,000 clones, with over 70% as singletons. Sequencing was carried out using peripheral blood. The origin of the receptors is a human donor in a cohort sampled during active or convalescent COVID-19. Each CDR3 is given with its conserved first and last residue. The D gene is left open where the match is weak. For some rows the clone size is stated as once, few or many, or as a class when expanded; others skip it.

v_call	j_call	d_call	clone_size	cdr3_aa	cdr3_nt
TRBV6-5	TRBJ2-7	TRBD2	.	CASSYRGGHSYEQYF	TGTGCCAGCAGTTACCGGGGGGGGCACTCCTACGAGCAGTACTTC
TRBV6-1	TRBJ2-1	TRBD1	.	CASSERGAGGIYNEQFF	TGTGCCAGCAGTGAAAGGGGGGCAGGGGGCATCTACAATGAGCAGTTCTTC
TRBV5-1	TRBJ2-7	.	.	CASSTTGASYEQYF	TGCGCCAGCAGCACGACGGGAGCCTCCTACGAGCAGTACTTC
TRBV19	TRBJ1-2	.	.	CASSIETVYGYTF	TGTGCCAGTAGTATCGAGACAGTCTATGGCTACACCTTC
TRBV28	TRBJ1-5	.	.	CATGRRKNQPQHF	TGTGCCACCGGAAGGAGGAAGAATCAGCCCCAGCATTTT
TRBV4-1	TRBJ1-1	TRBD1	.	CASSKDRGAGDTEAFF	TGCGCCAGCAGCAAGGACAGGGGAGCCGGGGACACTGAAGCTTTCTTT
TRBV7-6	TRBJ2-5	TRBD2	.	CASSRTSGGQETQYF	TGTGCCAGCAGCAGGACTAGCGGGGGGCAAGAGACCCAGTACTTC
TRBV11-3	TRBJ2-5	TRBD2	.	CASSPRTSGGMYQETQYF	TGTGCCAGCAGCCCGAGGACTAGCGGGGGCATGTACCAAGAGACCCAGTACTTC
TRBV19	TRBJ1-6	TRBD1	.	CASSLLPGQGNSPLHF	TGTGCCAGTAGTCTACTACCGGGACAGGGTAATTCACCCCTCCACTTT
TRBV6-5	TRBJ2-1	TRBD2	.	CASRASGVSYNEQFF	TGTGCCAGTCGCGCTAGCGGGGTCTCCTACAATGAGCAGTTCTTC
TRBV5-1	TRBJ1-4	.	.	CASSLTGTMANEKLFF	TGCGCCAGCAGCCTGACAGGAACCATGGCTAATGAAAAACTGTTTTTT
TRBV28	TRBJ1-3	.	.	CASREPTGPGNTIYF	TGTGCCAGCAGAGAGCCGACAGGCCCTGGAAACACCATATATTTT
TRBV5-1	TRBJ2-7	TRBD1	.	CASSYRDSSYEQYF	TGCGCCAGCAGCTACCGGGACAGTAGCTACGAGCAGTACTTC
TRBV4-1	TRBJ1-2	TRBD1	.	CASSQVGSRGHGYTF	TGCGCCAGCAGCCAAGTAGGTTCCAGGGGGCATGGCTACACCTTC
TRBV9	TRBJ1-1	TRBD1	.	CASSASGTGGPVTTEAFF	TGTGCCAGCAGCGCATCCGGGACAGGGGGCCCTGTAACCACTGAAGCTTTCTTT
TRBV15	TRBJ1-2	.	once	CATSRSYKSYGYTF	TGTGCCACCAGCAGATCTTACAAGTCCTATGGCTACACCTTC
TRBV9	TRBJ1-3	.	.	CASSVVAGAGNTIYF	TGTGCCAGCAGCGTAGTGGCAGGGGCTGGAAACACCATATATTTT
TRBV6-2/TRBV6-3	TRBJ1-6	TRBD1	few	CASTPPGQGPSPLHF	TGTGCCAGCACCCCTCCCGGACAGGGACCTTCACCCCTCCACTTT
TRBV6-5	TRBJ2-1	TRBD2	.	CASSSGLEHNEQFF	TGTGCCAGCAGCTCAGGACTAGAGCACAATGAGCAGTTCTTC
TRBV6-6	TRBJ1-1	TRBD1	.	CASSYSAGGTEAFF	TGTGCCAGCAGTTACTCAGCAGGGGGCACTGAAGCTTTCTTT
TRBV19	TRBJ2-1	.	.	CASSMLRPRDNEQFF	TGTGCCAGTAGTATGCTCAGGCCCAGGGACAATGAGCAGTTCTTC
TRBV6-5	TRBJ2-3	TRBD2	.	CASSYGGVADTQYF	TGTGCCAGCAGTTACGGGGGGGTCGCAGATACGCAGTATTTT
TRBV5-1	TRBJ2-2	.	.	CASSLVPGADTGELFF	TGCGCCAGCAGCTTGGTGCCAGGGGCGGACACCGGGGAGCTGTTTTTT
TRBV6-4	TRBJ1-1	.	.	CASRVGRNTEAFF	TGTGCCAGCAGGGTGGGGAGGAACACTGAAGCTTTCTTT
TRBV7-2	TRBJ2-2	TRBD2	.	CASSPLARASGGYGGELFF	TGTGCCAGCAGCCCATTAGCCCGGGCTAGCGGGGGCTATGGCGGGGAGCTGTTTTTT
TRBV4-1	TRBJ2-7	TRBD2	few	CASSRGLAGGLEQYF	TGCGCCAGCAGCCGGGGACTAGCGGGGGGGCTCGAGCAGTACTTC
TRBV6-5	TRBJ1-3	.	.	CASKRGTGNTIYF	TGTGCCAGCAAACGGGGAACTGGAAACACCATATATTTT
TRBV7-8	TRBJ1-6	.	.	CASGSGSGDSPLHF	TGTGCCAGCGGCTCCGGATCAGGGGATTCACCCCTCCACTTT
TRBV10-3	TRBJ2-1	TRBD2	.	CAISALAEFNEQFF	TGTGCCATCAGTGCCCTAGCGGAGTTCAATGAGCAGTTCTTC
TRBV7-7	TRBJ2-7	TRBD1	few	CASSPGQGIAEQYF	TGTGCTAGCAGCCCCGGACAGGGGATTGCCGAGCAGTACTTC
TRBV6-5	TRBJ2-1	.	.	CASMRFNEQFF	TGTGCCAGCATGCGATTCAATGAGCAGTTCTTC
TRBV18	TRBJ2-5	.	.	CASSQPGIQGTGETQYF	TGTGCCAGCTCACAACCCGGCATTCAGGGGACGGGGGAGACCCAGTACTTC
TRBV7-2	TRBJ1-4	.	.	CASSLPGGINEKLFF	TGTGCCAGCAGCCTCCCGGGGGGCATTAATGAAAAACTGTTTTTT
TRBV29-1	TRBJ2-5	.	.	CSVEGQEETQYF	TGCAGCGTTGAAGGACAGGAAGAGACCCAGTACTTC
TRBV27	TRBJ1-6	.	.	CASSPGGVKYNSPLHF	TGTGCCAGCAGCCCGGGGGGGGTCAAGTATAATTCACCCCTCCACTTT
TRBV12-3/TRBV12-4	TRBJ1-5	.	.	CASSLSDNQPQHF	TGTGCCAGCAGTTTGAGCGACAATCAGCCCCAGCATTTT
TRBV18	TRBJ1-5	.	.	CASAGGDPQPQHF	TGTGCCAGCGCCGGGGGGGATCCCCAGCCCCAGCATTTT
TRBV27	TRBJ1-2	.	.	CASGKTGIIGYTF	TGTGCCAGCGGAAAGACTGGCATTATAGGCTACACCTTC
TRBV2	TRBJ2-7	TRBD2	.	CASSPTGTRGYEQYF	TGTGCCAGCAGTCCCACCGGGACTAGGGGGTACGAGCAGTACTTC
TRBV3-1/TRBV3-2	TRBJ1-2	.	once	CASSQDSYGYTF	TGTGCCAGCAGCCAAGACAGTTATGGCTACACCTTC
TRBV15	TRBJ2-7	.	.	CATSRDRAATTEQYF	TGTGCCACCAGCAGAGACAGGGCGGCTACTACGGAGCAGTACTTC
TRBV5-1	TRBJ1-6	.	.	CASSLFQGGNSPLHF	TGCGCCAGCAGCTTGTTTCAGGGTGGTAATTCACCCCTCCACTTT
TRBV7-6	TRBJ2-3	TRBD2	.	CASSARLAGGISTDTQYF	TGTGCCAGCAGCGCTCGACTAGCGGGGGGGATTAGCACAGATACGCAGTATTTT
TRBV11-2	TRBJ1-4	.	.	CASSFNRDGNEKLFF	TGTGCCAGCAGCTTCAACAGGGATGGTAATGAAAAACTGTTTTTT
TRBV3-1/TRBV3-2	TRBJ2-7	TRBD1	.	CASSAHRTGSYEQYF	TGTGCCAGCAGCGCCCACCGGACAGGCTCCTACGAGCAGTACTTC
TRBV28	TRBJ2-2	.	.	CASSFGQTNTGELFF	TGTGCCAGCAGTTTCGGACAGACGAACACCGGGGAGCTGTTTTTT
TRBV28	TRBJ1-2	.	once	CASTNRVFGYTF	TGTGCCAGCACCAACAGGGTCTTTGGCTACACCTTC
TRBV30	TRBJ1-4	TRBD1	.	CAWSPPTGGNEKLFF	TGTGCCTGGAGTCCTCCTACAGGGGGTAATGAAAAACTGTTTTTT
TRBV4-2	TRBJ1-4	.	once	CASSQEQVDEKLFF	TGTGCCAGCAGCCAAGAACAGGTCGATGAAAAACTGTTTTTT
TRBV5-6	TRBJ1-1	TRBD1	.	CASSKQGGNTEAFF	TGTGCCAGCAGCAAACAGGGGGGGAACACTGAAGCTTTCTTT
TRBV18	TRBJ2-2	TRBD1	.	CASSPLGGDANTGELFF	TGTGCCAGCTCACCTCTAGGGGGCGACGCGAACACCGGGGAGCTGTTTTTT
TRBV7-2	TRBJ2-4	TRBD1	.	CASSASRQGPNIQYF	TGTGCCAGCAGCGCCAGCAGACAGGGGCCAAACATTCAGTACTTC
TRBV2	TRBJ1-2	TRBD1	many	CARKEWQGASGYTF	TGTGCCAGAAAGGAATGGCAGGGGGCTAGTGGCTACACCTTC
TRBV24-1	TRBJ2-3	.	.	CATSPLGDTQYF	TGTGCCACCAGTCCACTCGGGGATACGCAGTATTTT